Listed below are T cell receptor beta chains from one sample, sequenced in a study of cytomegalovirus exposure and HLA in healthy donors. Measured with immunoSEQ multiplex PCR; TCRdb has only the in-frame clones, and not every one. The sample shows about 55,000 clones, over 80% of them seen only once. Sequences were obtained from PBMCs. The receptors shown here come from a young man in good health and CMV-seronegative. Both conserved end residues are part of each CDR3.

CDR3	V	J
CASSPGVASGEQYF	TRBV5-4	TRBJ2-7
CASSYDRGGTEAFF	TRBV5-4	TRBJ1-1
CASSITGVSNQPQHF	TRBV19	TRBJ1-5
CASSQESQANEKLFF	TRBV14	TRBJ1-4
CASSQGQGDTEAFF	TRBV2	TRBJ1-1
CASSVLAGAYNEQFF	TRBV9	TRBJ2-1
CASSPHAYRLAGEQYF	TRBV7-2	TRBJ2-7
CASSPSGLLYEQYF	TRBV6-5	TRBJ2-7
CASSLALPFGTENTEAFF	TRBV11-3	TRBJ1-1
CASSERATLRSIYEQYF	TRBV10-1	TRBJ2-7
CSVEQGLEQFF	TRBV29-1	TRBJ2-1
CASSGPLNTEAFF	TRBV2	TRBJ1-1
CASSPIGVQETQYF	TRBV6-5	TRBJ2-5
CASSRIGRTQRRYTF	TRBV11-2	TRBJ1-2
CATSRTSGSYNEQFF	TRBV15	TRBJ2-1
CASSRVAETRGGYTF	TRBV6-6	TRBJ1-2
CAGRQFSYNEQFF	TRBV6-6	TRBJ2-1
CASSRILTGGDGYTF	TRBV14	TRBJ1-2
CASSLGGGETQYF	TRBV5-6	TRBJ2-5
CASSNWGQTSTDTQYF	TRBV11-2	TRBJ2-3
CASSPTGGSSYNEQFF	TRBV7-3	TRBJ2-1
CASSRTSGISYNEQFF	TRBV25-1	TRBJ2-1
CASSLLQGSYNEQFF	TRBV5-4	TRBJ2-1
CASSLVQGNTIYF	TRBV7-9	TRBJ1-3
CASSRRGANTEAFF	TRBV28	TRBJ1-1
CAISEGGFTEAFF	TRBV10-3	TRBJ1-1
CASRCQVNTEAFF	TRBV12-2	TRBJ1-1
CASSLPGQSTDTQYF	TRBV27	TRBJ2-3
CASSLRLSGSTDTQYF	TRBV18	TRBJ2-3
CASTSDRVTEAFF	TRBV19	TRBJ1-1
CASSQESGLGAVSYEQYF	TRBV4-3	TRBJ2-7
CASSFAGQYEQYF	TRBV7-6	TRBJ2-7
CASSSQGVQYF	TRBV11-2	TRBJ2-7
CASSGSGGTDTQYF	TRBV25-1	TRBJ2-3
CASSYDRVGTDTQYF	TRBV7-9	TRBJ2-3
CSADRENTGELFF	TRBV29-1	TRBJ2-2
CASSYSTGTPQETQYF	TRBV5-1	TRBJ2-5
CASSQDPSGRTGQFF	TRBV4-3	TRBJ2-1
CAWSGWDTEQFF	TRBV30	TRBJ2-1
CASSFLQGASWNEQFF	TRBV5-4	TRBJ2-1
CASSGGTGAYNEQFF	TRBV11-2	TRBJ2-1
CASSPPQGWLVEQYF	TRBV28	TRBJ2-7
CASSSSPGTGLGEQYF	TRBV6-5	TRBJ2-7
CASSSRDSYEQYF	TRBV13	TRBJ2-7
CASSKTGTASYEQYF	TRBV18	TRBJ2-7
CAWSAGKLTSAAKNIQYF	TRBV30	TRBJ2-4
CASSYKSEQYF	TRBV6-5	TRBJ2-5
CASSPAGGGTDTQYF	TRBV5-1	TRBJ2-3
CASSPPLDYGYTF	TRBV7-9	TRBJ1-2
CASSSTRSEQYF	TRBV7-2	TRBJ2-7
CASRWQGDYQPQHF	TRBV2	TRBJ1-5
CASSLVQNPEAFF	TRBV7-2	TRBJ1-1
CASSDRLAAHNEQFF	TRBV7-9	TRBJ2-1